The 17 T cell receptor beta chains below come from one sample, sequenced in a study of blood T cell repertoires in COVID-19. The protocol was immunoSEQ multiplex PCR, while the TCRdb copy is restricted to in-frame clones and leaves out a portion. The sample carries hundreds of thousands of clones, roughly 79% recorded once. The source material was peripheral blood. Source of these receptors: a woman aged 80 or over with COVID-19, enrolled during active disease.

The chain couples TRBV28 to TRBJ2-5; 7 nucleotides match TRBD1. The length of the CDR3 is 13 residues. Germline CDR1 MDHEN, CDR2 SYDVKM. V shed 5 bases and J 4 bases; nucleotides not matched to a gene: 4. The CDR3 loop is CASSQQGRETQYF. The DNA of the CDR3 is TGTGCCAGCAGTCAACAGGGGAGAGAGACCCAGTACTTC.

The V call is TRBV9, the J call TRBJ1-6; the D gene is possibly TRBD1 (5 bases). The CDR3 extends over 15 amino acids. The V gene lost 3 bases and the J gene lost 9 bases, with 16 bases spanning the gap. The germline gives CDR1 SGDLS, CDR2 YYNGEE. CDR3 in amino acids: CASSASRDALSPLHF. CDR3 in DNA: TGTGCCAGCAGCGCTTCCAGGGATGCTCTTTCACCCCTCCACTTT.

J is TRBJ2-7 and V is TRBV11-2; 12 bases are shared with TRBD2. This CDR3 has 18 amino acids. The germline CDR1 and CDR2 sequences are SGHAT and FQNNGV. V trimming: 5 bases; J trimming: 8 bases; junction bases outside the gene matches: 19. CDR3 bases: TGTGCCAGCAGCCAACAAGGACTAGCGGGAAGCTCCTCGGCGCAGCAGTACTTC. Protein: CASSQQGLAGSSSAQQYF.

This clone was detected only once. The same CDR3 arises from other DNA sequences in this sample as well. The chain combines TRBV3-1 (or the pseudogene TRBV3-2) with TRBJ2-3; 7 bases align to TRBD1. V was pared by 3 bases and J by 0 bases, with 3 bases of the junction left unmatched. The CDR3 length is 15 residues. The germline gives CDR1 LGHDT, CDR2 YNNKEL (reference sequence). In DNA form, the CDR3 reads TGTGCCAGCAGCCAGAGGGACAGAAGCACAGATACGCAGTATTTT. This codes for CASSQRDRSTDTQYF.

The chain has TRBV12-3 or TRBV12-4 and TRBJ1-2, with TRBD1 matching 9 bases. V dropped 5 bases and J dropped 8; count of bases not matched to a gene: 6. CDR3 size: 13 residues. CDR3 nucleotides: TGTGCCAGCAGTACCGGGACAGGGAGAGGCTACACCTTC. The encoded protein is CASSTGTGRGYTF.

DNA for the CDR3: TGTGCCAGCAGCCTGGAGACAGATACGCAGTATTTT. This codes for CASSLETDTQYF. The chain combines TRBV12-3 or TRBV12-4 with TRBJ2-3; D remains ambiguous. This CDR3 contains 12 residues. The V gene lost 6 bases and the J gene lost 3 bases, with 7 bases spanning the gap.

This sequence joins TRBV5-4 and TRBJ2-7; 14 nucleotides agree with TRBD2. V shed 4 bases, J shed 5 bases, and the junction held 2 bases outside the gene matches. The CDR3 length is 14 residues. From germline, CDR1 is SGHNT and CDR2 YYREEE (reference sequence). In DNA form, the CDR3 reads TGTGCCAGCAGCCGGACTAGCGGGAGGAACGAGCAGTACTTC. The encoded protein is CASSRTSGRNEQYF. Based on the CDR3 plus reference TRBV5-4 and TRBJ2-7, the full variable domain is ETGVTQSPTHLIKTRGQQVTLRCSSQSGHNTVSWYQQALGQGPQFIFQYYREEENGRGNFPPRFSGLQFPNYSSELNVNALELDDSALYLCASSRTSGRNEQYFGPGTRLTVT.

The chain is built from TRBV6-5 and TRBJ1-1; no clear D. Germline CDR1 MNHEY, CDR2 SVGAGI. This CDR3 region has 13 residues. Trimming removed 0 bases from V and 11 bases from J, with 13 bases in between. The CDR3 DNA follows: TGTGCCAGCAGTTACTCGTCGGGTGGTGTGGCTTTCTTT. Encoded protein: CASSYSSGGVAFF.

The gene calls are TRBV30 and TRBJ2-7; 8 nucleotides match TRBD2. The J segment lost 5 bases and the V segment lost 4 bases, leaving 4 bases of the junction unmatched. Germline CDR1 reads GTSNPN; CDR2 reads SVGIG (reference sequence). This CDR3 has 12 amino acids. This chain's CDR3 is CAWTAGGDEQYF. The DNA of the CDR3 is TGTGCCTGGACTGCGGGGGGCGACGAGCAGTACTTC.

This chain joins TRBV21-1 and TRBJ1-2; the table's D call, TRBD1, has no DNA check behind it. TRBV21-1 is a known pseudogene. The length of the CDR3 is 15 residues. This CDR3 reads CASSKNLTPLNGYTF. For the CDR3, the DNA is TGTGCCAGCAGCAAAAATCTGACACCTTTAAATGGCTACACCTTC.

There are a few counts of this clone. The V gene is TRBV18, the J gene TRBJ2-2; D is possibly TRBD1 (5 bases). The V and J ends lost 5 bases and 7 bases respectively, with 26 bases between them. The germline V gene has CDR1 KGHSH and CDR2 LQKENI. This CDR3 has 18 residues. The CDR3 bases are TGTGCCAGCTCATTTTTCCCTCCGGACATCCCCACGGGCGGGGAGCTGTTTTTT. Translating gives CASSFFPPDIPTGGELFF.

This rearrangement joins TRBV7-9 to TRBJ1-2; D is unresolved. This CDR3 spans 13 amino acids. The V gene lost 2 bases and the J gene lost 5 bases, with 9 bases spanning the gap. Germline V gene data show CDR1 as SEHNR and CDR2 as FQNEAQ (reference sequence). The CDR3 DNA reads as TGTGCCAGCAGCTTAACTTCAGCGTATGGCTACACCTTC. This codes for CASSLTSAYGYTF. Full variable domain (remainder filled in from reference TRBV7-9 and TRBJ1-2): DTGVSQNPRHKITKRGQNVTFRCDPISEHNRLYWYRQTLGQGPEFLTYFQNEAQLEKSRLLSDRFSAERPKGSFSTLEIQRTEQGDSAMYLCASSLTSAYGYTFGSGTRLTVV.

The chain employs TRBV28 and TRBJ2-7; TRBD2 agrees at 10 bases. The CDR3 totals 14 residues. The V gene end was trimmed by 8 bases and the J gene end by 9 bases; junction bases not matched to a gene: 13. Germline assignment: CDR1 MDHEN and CDR2 SYDVKM. The CDR3 is CASGPGTSVLVQYF. CDR3 nucleotides: TGTGCCAGCGGACCCGGGACTAGCGTTTTGGTGCAGTACTTC.

The V and J genes are TRBV15 and TRBJ1-1; no clear D. The germline V gene encodes CDR1 LNHNV and CDR2 YYDKDF (reference sequence). The CDR3 consists of 15 residues. Trimming left V 2 bases short and J 1 base short, with 11 bases between. The DNA for the CDR3 is TGTGCCACCAGCAGACGAGGGTTGGGGAACACTGAAGCTTTCTTT. Protein sequence: CATSRRGLGNTEAFF.

This chain uses TRBV4-2 with TRBJ2-7; TRBD1 aligns across 8 bases. Trimming at V came to 0 bases and at J to 4 bases, leaving 8 bases not matched to a gene. The length of the CDR3 is 16 residues. Per germline, CDR1 LGHNA and CDR2 YNFKEQ. CDR3 sequence: CASSQDPGTGRYEQYF. The CDR3 DNA sequence: TGTGCCAGCAGCCAAGACCCCGGGACAGGACGATACGAGCAGTACTTC.

The chain links TRBV7-9 to TRBJ1-2; a possible D gene is TRBD1 (6 bases). The CDR3 contains 14 residues. Per germline, CDR1 SEHNR and CDR2 FQNEAQ (reference sequence). With 6 bases removed from V and 6 bases from J, the gap between germline ends came to 17 bases. Written as DNA, the CDR3 is TGTGCCAGCAGTTTATTACAGGGAGGGGATGGCTACACCTTC. This translates into CASSLLQGGDGYTF.

V gene TRBV4-1 combines with J gene TRBJ2-3, with TRBD2 as a possible D gene (5 bases). Trimming shortened V by 3 bases and J by 5 bases, and 12 bases separated the two germline ends. Germline lookup yields CDR1 MGHRA and CDR2 YSYEKL. This CDR3 is built from 14 residues. The CDR3 loop is CASSQALREDTQYF. In DNA form, the CDR3 reads TGCGCCAGCAGCCAGGCTTTGAGGGAAGATACGCAGTATTTT.